The T cell receptor (beta chain) described here comes from a study of shared clonotypes between healthy human individuals. Donors included only healthy HIV-negative adults lacking recent acute infections or vaccinations. Germline assignment: CDR1 SGHRS and CDR2 YFSETQ. V was clipped by 4 bases and J by 1 base; unmatched bases: 9. The CDR3 has 18 residues. The assay was carried out at the deep level. The table came from immunoSEQ multiplex PCR; TCRdb's copy has only in-frame clones and leaves some out. The sample consists of about 1.5 million clones, 98% of them appearing once. V is TRBV5-1 and J is TRBJ2-5; 14 positions agree with TRBD2. The origin of this receptor is a man aged 25-40 years in good health. What was sequenced was naive CD4+ T cells sorted from blood. Subset indicated: CD45RA+ positively selected. Here the CDR3 reads CASSMGLAGVLGQETQYF. In DNA form, the CDR3 reads TGCGCCAGCAGCATGGGACTAGCGGGAGTTCTTGGCCAAGAGACCCAGTACTTC.